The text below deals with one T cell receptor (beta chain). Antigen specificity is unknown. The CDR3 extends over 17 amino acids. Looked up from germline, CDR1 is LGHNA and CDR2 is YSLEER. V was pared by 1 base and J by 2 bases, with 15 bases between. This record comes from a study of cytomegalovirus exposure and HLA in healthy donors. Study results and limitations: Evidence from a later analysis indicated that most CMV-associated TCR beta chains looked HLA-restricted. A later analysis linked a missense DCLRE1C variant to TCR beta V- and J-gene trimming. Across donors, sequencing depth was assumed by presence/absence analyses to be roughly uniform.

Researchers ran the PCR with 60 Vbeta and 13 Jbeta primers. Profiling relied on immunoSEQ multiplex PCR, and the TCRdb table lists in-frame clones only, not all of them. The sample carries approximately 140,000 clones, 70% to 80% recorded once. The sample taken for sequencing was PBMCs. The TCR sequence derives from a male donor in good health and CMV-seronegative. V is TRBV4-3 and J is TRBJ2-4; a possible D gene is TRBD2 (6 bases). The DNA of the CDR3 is TGCGCCAGCAGCCAAGTAAAGGAGGGCTGGTCCAAAAACATTCAGTACTTC. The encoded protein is CASSQVKEGWSKNIQYF.